The sample holds a few counts of the clone carrying this T cell receptor (beta chain). What it binds is unknown. The source of the sample is a study of identical twins. Study findings and constraints: Insertions ran lower in abundant cord blood beta clonotypes, though not in memory repertoires. Where beta out-of-frame sequences were concerned, excess twin sharing was weaker. Modelling underestimated the level of out-of-frame TCR alpha sharing observed in monozygotic twins.

Losses at the gene ends were 6 bases for V and 2 bases for J; bases not matched to a gene: 10. Looked up from germline, CDR1 is DFQATT and CDR2 is SNEGSKA (reference sequence). CDR3 length: 17 residues. TCRdb reprocessed the 5' RACE reads via MiXCR and lists one record per CDR3 protein. The table lists 250,000 to 300,000 distinct CDR3 sequences, roughly 8.6% of them singletons. Separately, the same data were catalogued under a study of yellow fever vaccine responses in identical twins.

The source is a woman in her late teens or twenties in good health. Sequencing used CD8+ T cells sorted from blood. This sequence joins TRBV20-1 and TRBJ2-2; 12 bases match TRBD1. The DNA of the CDR3 is TGCAGTGCGAGGGACAGGGGGCTCCGACTAAACACCGGGGAGCTGTTTTTT. This sequence encodes CSARDRGLRLNTGELFF.